This TCR beta chain was documented in a study of blood T cell repertoires in COVID-19. The wider study: T cells, B-cell-depleted T cells, or PBMCs supplied cDNA or gDNA.

V dropped 5 bases and J dropped 4 bases, with 7 bases sitting between them. The CDR3 length is 11 residues. Looked up from germline, CDR1 is DFQATT and CDR2 is SNEGSKA (reference sequence). Per the original data handling: It was from reference gene primer amplification that nucleated cell counts were estimated. Assay used: immunoSEQ multiplex PCR; TCRdb lists only in-frame clones, some missing. For V, J and clone size, that table is used; D and trimming come from the DNA. The table lists 90,000 to 110,000 clones, roughly four fifths of them singletons. This clone was counted only a few times. This receptor was taken from a woman older than 75 with acute or convalescent COVID-19. The chain uses TRBV20-1 and TRBJ2-3, with D hard to call. Sequenced input: peripheral blood. Written as DNA, the CDR3 is TGCAGTGCTTCCTTCGCAGATACGCAGTATTTT. It is translated as CSASFADTQYF.